This entry features one TCR beta chain sequence. The data derive from a study of blood T cell repertoires in COVID-19. Study as a whole: From T cells, B-cell-depleted T cells, or PBMCs came the material, which was cDNA or gDNA.

Measured with immunoSEQ multiplex PCR; TCRdb has only the in-frame clones, and not every one. The sample records 270,000 or so clones, almost 90% being singletons. The CDR3 spans 16 residues. V is TRBV21-1 and J is TRBJ1-1; no DNA check was done on the table's D call, TRBD1. TRBV21-1 is reported as a pseudogene. The sequence came from an older woman with COVID-19, enrolled during active disease. The sample was peripheral blood. CDR3 bases: TGTGCCAGCAGCAAAGTACAGGGGCGGAAGGTCACTGAAGCTTTCTTT. It specifies CASSKVQGRKVTEAFF.